This T cell receptor beta chain was captured in a study of OX40 agonist ivuxolimab in advanced cancers. About the research overall: Ivuxolimab is an agonistic anti-OX40 (CD134) antibody, and patients were treated with it. People who had prior anti-PD-1, anti-PD-L1 or anti-CTLA-4 therapy could take part, and less than 50% had some. Points from the study as a whole: Clonal expansion was seen in CD4+ and CD8+ blood T cells by week 6 at 0.1 to 3.0 mg/kg. Some of the nonresponding patients also showed low levels of normalized T-cell clonal expansion.

The CDR3 length is 15 residues. Trimming took 5 bases from V and 2 from J; bases not matched to a gene: 4. Germline lookup yields CDR1 SGHNT and CDR2 YYREEE (reference sequence). On this clone: Its antigen remains unknown.

Using immunoSEQ multiplex PCR, the repertoire was profiled, and TCRdb retains in-frame clones only, with some absent. The sample includes 30,000 to 35,000 clones, over 85% of them seen just once. The sequence derives from an adult with an advanced solid tumor such as melanoma, head and neck, liver or kidney cancer. Sequencing was performed on CD4+ or CD8+ T cells sorted from blood, taken in a trial of the OX40 agonist ivuxolimab. The V and J genes are TRBV5-4 and TRBJ2-6; 7 nucleotides match TRBD1. The CDR3 DNA follows: TGTGCCAGCAGTTACACAGGGGCTGGGGCCAACGTCCTGACTTTC. Protein sequence: CASSYTGAGANVLTF. The complete variable domain, with remaining parts taken from reference TRBV5-4 and TRBJ2-6, reads ETGVTQSPTHLIKTRGQQVTLRCSSQSGHNTVSWYQQALGQGPQFIFQYYREEENGRGNFPPRFSGLQFPNYSSELNVNALELDDSALYLCASSYTGAGANVLTFGAGSRLTVL.